This T cell receptor beta chain was captured in a study of response to subunit inactivated influenza vaccine. TCRdb reanalysed the RT-PCR reads using MiXCR and keeps one entry per CDR3 protein. This sample carries fewer than 750,000 distinct CDR3 sequences, 13% to 15% of them seen once, and the ten largest clones take roughly 11%. This clonotype was picked up many times. Its antigen is unidentified. Broader study findings: Authors suggested that a seasonal influenza vaccination recruits few new T cells each time.

Germline V gives CDR1 SGHDT, CDR2 YYEEEE. CDR3 length: 13 residues. Unmatched junction bases numbered 6, after V lost 7 bases and J lost 7 bases. The genes are TRBV5-6 and TRBJ2-4; 9 nucleotides align to TRBD1. The sequence derives from a man aged 50-60 years who received an inactivated influenza vaccine. The specimen was PBMCs from blood, collected 11 to 12 days after vaccination. The CDR3 DNA sequence: TGTGCCAGCGCCGATACAGGGGGCAACATTCAGTACTTC. It is translated as CASADTGGNIQYF.